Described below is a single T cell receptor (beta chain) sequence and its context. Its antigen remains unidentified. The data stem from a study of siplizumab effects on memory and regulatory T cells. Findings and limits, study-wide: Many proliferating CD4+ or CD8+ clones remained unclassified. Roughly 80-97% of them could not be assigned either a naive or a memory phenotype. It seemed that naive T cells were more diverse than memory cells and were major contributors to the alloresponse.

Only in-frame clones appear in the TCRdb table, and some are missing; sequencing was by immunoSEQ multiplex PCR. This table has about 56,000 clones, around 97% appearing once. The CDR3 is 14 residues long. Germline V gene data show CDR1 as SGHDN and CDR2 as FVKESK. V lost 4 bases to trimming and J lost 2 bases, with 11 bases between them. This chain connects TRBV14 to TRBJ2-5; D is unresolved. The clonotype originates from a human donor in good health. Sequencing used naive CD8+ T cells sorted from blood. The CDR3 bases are TGTGCCAGCAGCCCCTGGGCAGGACAAGAGACCCAGTACTTC. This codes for CASSPWAGQETQYF.